Sequencing of this TCR beta chain was carried out in a study of T-cell memory formation after mild COVID-19. CDR1 and CDR2 from the germline V gene are SGHTA and FQGNSA. This CDR3 has 16 amino acids. Germline trimming cut 0 bases from V and 6 bases from J; bases unmatched to any gene: 4. This clonotype appeared many times. TCRdb reprocessed the 5' RACE reads via MiXCR and lists one record per CDR3 protein. The repertoire holds under 250,000 distinct CDR3 sequences, about 11% seen once, with 3% to 3.5% in the top ten. The source material was PBMCs or a T cell subset sorted from them (not recorded which). The sequence derives from a man between 18 and 29 years old who had mild COVID-19 (a few samples of this study predate the infection). Cell type and time point are not known. V and J are TRBV7-2 and TRBJ2-1; 11 bases match TRBD1. In DNA form, the CDR3 reads TGTGCCAGCAGCTTAGCGCCTGGACAGGGGGCCAATGAGCAGTTCTTC. This gives the protein CASSLAPGQGANEQFF.